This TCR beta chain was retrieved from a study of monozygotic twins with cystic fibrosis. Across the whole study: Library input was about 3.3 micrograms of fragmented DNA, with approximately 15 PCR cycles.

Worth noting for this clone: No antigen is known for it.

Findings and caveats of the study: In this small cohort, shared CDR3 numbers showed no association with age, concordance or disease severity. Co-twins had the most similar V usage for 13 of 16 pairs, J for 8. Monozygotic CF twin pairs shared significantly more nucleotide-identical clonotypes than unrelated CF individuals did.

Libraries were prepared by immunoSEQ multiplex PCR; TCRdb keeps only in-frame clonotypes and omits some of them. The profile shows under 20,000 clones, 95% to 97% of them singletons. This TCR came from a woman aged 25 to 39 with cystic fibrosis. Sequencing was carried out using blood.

The CDR3 bases are TGTGCCAGCTCACCAGAGCGTCAGGTCTATAATTCACCCCTCCACTTT. Translating gives CASSPERQVYNSPLHF. The chain uses TRBV18 and TRBJ1-6; no firm D call. Germline V gene sequence: CDR1 KGHSH, CDR2 LQKENI. The V and J ends lost 2 bases and 3 bases respectively, with 11 bases between them. This CDR3 has 16 amino acids.